This TCR beta chain was sequenced in a study of vaccination and CD4 T cells after COVID-19. Treatment reported: roughly 11-day PBMC culture with coronavirus spike peptide pools or control peptides (ViraFEST assay). The unexposed donor provided CD4+ T cells, which were taken before the COVID-19 pandemic (2011-2018). Before TCRs were sequenced, ViraFEST expanded antigen-specific T cells with peptide pools. The germline V gene encodes CDR1 MNHNS and CDR2 SASEGT. The V and J ends lost 5 bases and 6 bases, in that order; junction bases with no gene match: 4. The CDR3 is made up of 13 amino acids. The study sequenced cultured CD4+ T cell DNA using the Oncomine TCR Beta short-read assay. From cultured CD4+ T cells, genomic DNA was extracted. TCRdb used MiXCR to reprocess the PCR reads, holding one entry per CDR3 protein. Of around 5,400 distinct CDR3 sequences listed, 39% were seen once; the top ten hold 35% to 50%.

Concerning this clonotype: Its target is unknown.

Specimen: CD4+ T cells from blood, cultured in vitro. The sequence was obtained from a human donor in good health. The V gene is TRBV6-1, the J gene TRBJ2-3; 8 positions agree with TRBD1. DNA of the CDR3: TGTGCCAGCAGTAACCAGGGGGCGGATACGCAGTATTTT. Translating it yields CASSNQGADTQYF.